Shown below are 8 T cell receptor beta chains from a single sample sequenced in a study of T-cell reconstitution after alpha-beta-depleted transplantation in children. Researchers prepared the TCRbeta library using unique molecular identifiers, the study reports. Using its own MiXCR run on the PCR reads, TCRdb lists one record per CDR3 protein. The sample has over 450,000 distinct CDR3 sequences; about 10% are singletons. This material consisted of PBMCs, taken before TCRalphabeta/CD19-depleted stem cell transplant. These receptors were collected from a child aged 2 to 9 with inherited bone marrow failure, due to receive a stem cell transplant.

This clonotype was detected ten times or more. The chain joins TRBV12-3 or TRBV12-4 to TRBJ2-2, with 7 bases aligning to TRBD2. The length of the CDR3 is 13 residues. V lost 3 bases, J lost 6 bases, and 1 base stayed unmatched. The CDR3 protein is CASSLLAAGELFF. Here the CDR3 DNA reads TGTGCCAGCAGTTTGCTAGCGGCCGGGGAGCTGTTTTTT.

This clonotype was observed at least ten times. The chain couples TRBV24-1 to TRBJ2-3; TRBD2 agrees at 12 bases. Germline lookup yields CDR1 KGHDR and CDR2 SFDVKD. The length of the CDR3 is 16 residues. Trimming at V came to 4 bases and at J to 2 bases, leaving 3 bases not matched to a gene. The chain's CDR3 is CATSELAGGPTDTQYF. The DNA for the CDR3 is TGTGCCACCAGTGAACTAGCGGGAGGCCCCACAGATACGCAGTATTTT.

On this clonotype itself: A single base separates this from a much larger clone, so it may be a read error. The CDR3 spells CASSRRDRVRYELYF. The CDR3 nucleotides are TGTGCCAGCAGCCGCAGGGACAGGGTACGCTACGAGCTGTACTTC. The rearrangement joins TRBV14 to TRBJ2-7, with 9 bases lining up with TRBD1. This CDR3 has 15 amino acids. Germline V gene lookup returns CDR1 SGHDN and CDR2 FVKESK.

The table lists this clonotype with a few counts. This sequence joins TRBV12-3 or TRBV12-4 and TRBJ1-2; no definite D call. V was pared by 3 bases and J by 4 bases, with 6 bases between. The CDR3 extends over 12 amino acids. The CDR3: CASSLYSYGYTF. The CDR3 nucleotides read TGTGCCAGCAGTTTGTACAGCTATGGCTACACCTTC.

The V gene is TRBV24-1, the J gene TRBJ2-4, with 8 bases matching TRBD1. This CDR3 is 14 amino acids long. V shed 4 bases and J 5 bases; nucleotides not matched to a gene: 3. Germline V gives CDR1 KGHDR, CDR2 SFDVKD. CDR3 loop: CATSEPTGENIQYF. The CDR3 DNA is TGTGCCACCAGTGAACCGACAGGGGAAAACATTCAGTACTTC.

This clonotype has more than one count but fewer than ten. The J gene is TRBJ2-1, the V gene TRBV4-3; D might be TRBD2 (6 bases). The CDR3 totals 18 residues. Germline CDR1 and CDR2: LGHNA and YSLEER. Trimming stripped 0 bases from V and 0 bases from J, with 15 bases between. Written as DNA, the CDR3 is TGCGCCAGCAGCCAAGATTGGGCTAGCGCCGCCTCCTACAATGAGCAGTTCTTC. This encodes CASSQDWASAASYNEQFF.

This clonotype came up many times. The chain uses TRBV4-3 and TRBJ2-7, with 7 bases fitting TRBD2. V was clipped by 2 bases and J by 5 bases; unmatched bases: 9. This CDR3 is built from 15 residues. Germline CDR1 is LGHNA and CDR2 is YSLEER. The chain's CDR3 is CASSQRLANFDEQYF. The CDR3 DNA follows: TGCGCCAGCAGCCAAAGACTAGCCAATTTTGACGAGCAGTACTTC.

This clonotype was seen a few times. The chain carries TRBV27 and TRBJ1-2; 8 bases align to TRBD1. In germline, CDR1 is MNHEY, CDR2 SMNVEV (reference sequence). The junction had 8 bases not matched to a gene; V was cut back by 6 bases and J by 5 bases. This CDR3 is 14 amino acids long. The CDR3 protein is CASRSRTGWYGYTF. The CDR3 coding sequence is TGTGCCAGCAGGTCGAGGACAGGGTGGTATGGCTACACCTTC.